Presented here are 19 T cell receptor beta chains from one specimen sequenced in a study of a mutant IDH1 vaccine in newly diagnosed glioma. Sequencing used immunoSEQ multiplex PCR; TCRdb keeps in-frame clones, though not all of them. The repertoire holds about 30,000 clones, with roughly 80% as singletons. The sample's time point: baseline, week 1 (first vaccination visit). Documented treatment: pre-vaccination baseline after standard-of-care therapy. The material sequenced was PBMCs, taken from a glioma patient treated with radiotherapy, temozolomide or both. Receptors were obtained from a young man with glioma.

As for this clone: The junction departs from the called germline gene at one end, perhaps through a read error. This chain links TRBV4-3 with TRBJ2-5, with TRBD1 matching over 12 bases. The CDR3 contains 13 residues. Germline loops: CDR1 LGHNA, CDR2 YSLEER. Written as DNA, the CDR3 is TGCGCCAGCAGCCAAGATCGGGACAGGGGGCGAGACTTC. Its protein is CASSQDRDRGRDF.

This clone was seen just once. The chain couples TRBV19 to TRBJ1-1; a weak D match, TRBD1 (5 bases). The germline gives CDR1 LNHDA, CDR2 SQIVND (reference sequence). The germline V and J ends were trimmed by 6 bases and 1 base, with 9 bases remaining between them. The CDR3 is 13 amino acids. The CDR3 loop is CASRLTENTEAFF. In DNA, the CDR3 is TGTGCCAGTAGGTTGACAGAGAACACTGAAGCTTTCTTT.

This clone was seen only once. V is TRBV12-5 and J is TRBJ2-2; a possible D gene is TRBD2 (6 bases). With 5 bases removed from V and 7 bases from J, the gap between germline ends came to 8 bases. The length of the CDR3 is 12 residues. Germline-derived CDR1 and CDR2 are LGHNT and FRNRAP. CDR3 DNA sequence: TGTGCTAGTGGTCACGGGGGCGGGGAGCTGTTTTTT. Protein product: CASGHGGGELFF.

V usage is TRBV19 and J usage is TRBJ1-1, with TRBD1 matching 9 bases. Germline CDR1 and CDR2: LNHDA and SQIVND (reference sequence). The CDR3 length is 15 residues. Trimming cost V 6 bases and J 1 base; bases outside gene matches: 6. The CDR3 loop is CASSGTGRWNTEAFF. In DNA, the CDR3 is TGTGCCAGTAGCGGGACAGGGCGCTGGAACACTGAAGCTTTCTTT.

The chain uses TRBV2 and TRBJ2-1; no definite D call. Per germline, CDR1 SNHLY and CDR2 FYNNEI. This CDR3 contains 13 residues. The ends were cut back, 1 base at V and 16 bases at J, with 17 bases in the middle. The CDR3 here is CASSEGALSLGFF. CDR3 in DNA: TGTGCCAGCAGTGAAGGGGCTCTGTCGTTAGGCTTCTTC.

The genes are TRBV7-2 and TRBJ2-7, with D tentatively TRBD2 (5 bases). The length of the CDR3 is 15 residues. V lost 7 bases and J 3 bases, leaving 19 bases between the germline ends. Germline-derived CDR1 and CDR2 are SGHTA and FQGNSA. CDR3 in amino acids: CASTLSARENYEQYF. The CDR3 DNA follows: TGTGCCAGCACTCTTAGCGCCCGGGAAAACTACGAGCAGTACTTC.

The gene calls are TRBV19 and TRBJ1-1; the D gene is possibly TRBD1 (6 bases). The CDR3 runs 15 residues. Looked up from germline, CDR1 is LNHDA and CDR2 is SQIVND (reference sequence). V lost 8 bases and J 5 bases, leaving 21 bases between the germline ends. The CDR3, as DNA: TGTGCCAGTTTAGCGAGGGGGAACTGGAGGACTGAAGCTTTCTTT. This codes for CASLARGNWRTEAFF.

The V gene is TRBV28, the J gene TRBJ1-5, with D uncertain. V was trimmed by 8 bases and J by 1 base, leaving 6 bases between them. Germline V gene lookup returns CDR1 MDHEN and CDR2 SYDVKM. The CDR3 contains 12 residues. The CDR3 nucleotides read TGTGCCAGCGCTCAGAGCAATCAGCCCCAGCATTTT. Protein product: CASAQSNQPQHF.

This clone was detected only once. The gene calls are TRBV5-1 and TRBJ1-6; D gene unclear. V shed 4 bases and J shed 9 bases, with 14 bases lying between them. The CDR3 loop spans 14 amino acids. Germline V CDR1 and CDR2: SGHRS, YFSETQ. The CDR3 nucleotides read TGCGCCAGCAGCGTTGCGGGTTCGGGTTCACCCCTCCACTTT. Protein product: CASSVAGSGSPLHF.

CDR3 nucleotides: TGTGCCTGGAGTGTGGTAGCGGGGTTTGACATTCAGTACTTC. Translation: CAWSVVAGFDIQYF. V and J are TRBV30 and TRBJ2-4, with 8 bases fitting TRBD2. The CDR3 runs to 14 residues. The junction had 6 bases not matched to a gene; V was cut back by 0 bases and J by 8 bases. The germline V gene has CDR1 GTSNPN and CDR2 SVGIG (reference sequence). The whole variable domain, remainder taken from reference TRBV30 and TRBJ2-4, is SQTIHQWPATLVQPVGSPLSLECTVEGTSNPNLYWYRQAAGRGLQLLFYSVGIGQISSEVPQNLSASRPQDRQFILSSKKLLLSDSGFYLCAWSVVAGFDIQYFGAGTRLSVL.

This chain links TRBV5-1 with TRBJ1-2, with D maybe TRBD1 (6 bases). The CDR3 sequence is 13 residues long. Looked up from germline, CDR1 is SGHRS and CDR2 is YFSETQ. The V gene lost 0 bases and the J gene lost 6 bases, with 9 bases spanning the gap. The CDR3 sequence is CASSLGTVDGYTF. CDR3 nucleotides: TGCGCCAGCAGCTTGGGGACAGTGGATGGCTACACCTTC.

The chain combines TRBV11-2 with TRBJ2-3; unclear D gene. The CDR3 consists of 11 residues. Between the trimmed V and J ends, which lost 9 bases and 0 bases, there was a span of 4 bases. The germline CDR1 and CDR2 sequences are SGHAT and FQNNGV. Here the CDR3 reads CASTSTDTQYF. The CDR3, as DNA: TGTGCCAGTACTAGCACAGATACGCAGTATTTT. Based on the CDR3 plus reference TRBV11-2 and TRBJ2-3, the full variable domain is EAGVAQSPRYKIIEKRQSVAFWCNPISGHATLYWYQQILGQGPKLLIQFQNNGVVDDSQLPKDRFSAERLKGVDSTLKIQPAKLEDSAVYLCASTSTDTQYFGPGTRLTVL.

The chain is built from TRBV5-4 and TRBJ2-7, with 8 bases fitting TRBD1. Germline values: CDR1 SGHNT, CDR2 YYREEE (reference sequence). The CDR3 consists of 16 residues. V trimming: 4 bases; J trimming: 1 base; junction bases outside the gene matches: 10. CDR3 DNA: TGTGCCAGCAGCGGGGAGCGACAGGGGAGTTCCTACGAGCAGTACTTC. Translated: CASSGERQGSSYEQYF.

This chain connects TRBV4-3 to TRBJ2-2; D is undetermined. Germline V gene lookup returns CDR1 LGHNA and CDR2 YSLEER. V was shortened by 4 bases and J by 1 base, with 7 bases between the two germline ends. The CDR3 is made up of 14 amino acids. The CDR3 spells CASSLSGNTGELFF. The DNA of the CDR3 is TGCGCCAGCAGCCTATCCGGGAACACCGGGGAGCTGTTTTTT.

The chain carries TRBV11-2 and TRBJ1-1; no clear D. V was shortened by 0 bases and J by 8 bases, with 10 bases between the two germline ends. The CDR3 consists of 13 residues. Germline assignment: CDR1 SGHAT and CDR2 FQNNGV. CDR3 coding DNA: TGTGCCAGCAGCTTAGAGGGGTCAACGGAAGCTTTCTTT. Protein product: CASSLEGSTEAFF.

A single count supports this clone. The chain uses TRBV6-6 and TRBJ1-1; no clear D. Trimming stripped 4 bases from V and 6 bases from J, with 6 bases between. Germline CDR1 and CDR2: MNHNY and SVGAGI (reference sequence). The CDR3 totals 11 residues. CDR3 sequence reads: CASSSASEAFF. CDR3 in DNA: TGTGCCAGCAGTTCAGCCTCTGAAGCTTTCTTT.

The V call is TRBV7-8, the J call TRBJ1-4; weak D call: TRBD1 (5 bases). CDR3 size: 19 residues. V was clipped by 0 bases and J by 4 bases, with 21 bases between them. Germline V CDR1 and CDR2: SGHVS, FQNEAQ. As DNA, the CDR3 is TGTGCCAGCAGCTTAGCGGGGACCGGGGGAGATCAGTTTAATGAAAAACTGTTTTTT. This encodes CASSLAGTGGDQFNEKLFF.

In this sample, this clone turned up a few times. The rearrangement links TRBV2 to TRBJ2-7; 8 bases align to TRBD1. There are 15 residues in the CDR3. Germline-derived CDR1 and CDR2 are SNHLY and FYNNEI. Trimming cost V 2 bases and J 2 bases; bases outside gene matches: 5. CDR3 sequence reads: CASSEQGAGTYEQYF. In nucleotides, the CDR3 is TGTGCCAGCAGTGAACAGGGGGCCGGGACCTACGAGCAGTACTTC.

As for this clone: Mismatch with germline at one junction end may stem from a read error. The genes are TRBV19 and TRBJ1-1; D is unclear. Germline CDR1 and CDR2: LNHDA and SQIVND (reference sequence). The CDR3 has 13 amino acids. The CDR3 region has the DNA TGTGCTAGTAACCGGGCCGGGTTTTCTGAAGCTTTCTTT. Amino acids: CASNRAGFSEAFF.